The 31 T cell receptor beta chains below were found in one sample sequenced in a study of T cell repertoires in cytomegalovirus infection. TCRdb used MiXCR to reprocess the reads, holding one entry per CDR3 protein. This sample has hundreds of thousands of distinct CDR3 sequences, with 15% to 20% found just once. The material sequenced was PBMCs. These receptors were taken from a human donor in good health (CMV status not recorded). Some clones in this sample may be carry-over from other donors' samples.

J is TRBJ2-6 and V is TRBV2, with D possibly TRBD1 on 5 matching bases. Trimming shortened V by 0 bases and J by 1 base, and 10 bases separated the two germline ends. The CDR3 consists of 17 residues. The V gene's germline CDR1 is SNHLY and CDR2 FYNNEI. The CDR3 bases are TGTGCCAGCAGTGAAGCCCCGGCAGGGTCTGGGGCCAACGTCCTGACTTTC. Its translation is CASSEAPAGSGANVLTF. Complete variable domain (other parts from reference TRBV2 and TRBJ2-6): EPEVTQTPSHQVTQMGQEVILRCVPISNHLYFYWYRQILGQKVEFLVSFYNNEISEKSEIFDDQFSVERPDGSNFTLKIRSTKLEDSAMYFCASSEAPAGSGANVLTFGAGSRLTVL.

The rearrangement links TRBV18 to TRBJ2-7; TRBD1 aligns across 8 bases. This CDR3 has 16 residues. From germline, CDR1 is KGHSH and CDR2 LQKENI. Trimming at V came to 3 bases and at J to 0 bases, leaving 7 bases not matched to a gene. As DNA, the CDR3 is TGTGCCAGCTCACCTCTGGGACAGGTGAGCTCCTACGAGCAGTACTTC. It yields the protein CASSPLGQVSSYEQYF.

This clonotype was seen repeatedly, ten times or more. J is TRBJ2-5 and V is TRBV12-3 or TRBV12-4, with D unclear. The CDR3 has 14 amino acids. Between the trimmed V and J ends, which lost 3 bases and 1 base, there was a span of 9 bases. The CDR3, as DNA: TGTGCCAGCAGTTTTAAGGGCGTCCAAGAGACCCAGTACTTC. Amino acid sequence: CASSFKGVQETQYF.

At least ten counts were recorded for this clonotype. The chain has TRBV7-9 and TRBJ2-1; D is unclear. V was trimmed by 7 bases and J by 5 bases, leaving 15 bases between them. The germline V gene encodes CDR1 SEHNR and CDR2 FQNEAQ (reference sequence). This CDR3 has 14 residues. Here the CDR3 DNA reads TGTGCCAGCAACAATTTTAACGCAGACAATGAGCAGTTCTTC. Protein: CASNNFNADNEQFF.

This rearrangement joins TRBV5-4 to TRBJ2-7; 7 nucleotides line up with TRBD1. The CDR3 spans 14 residues. Per the germline V gene, CDR1 is SGHNT and CDR2 is YYREEE (reference sequence). Unmatched junction bases numbered 8, after V lost 4 bases and J lost 4 bases. CDR3 DNA: TGTGCCAGCAGCCGACCAGGGGGAGTTTACGAGCAGTACTTC. As protein: CASSRPGGVYEQYF.

About this clonotype itself: This may stem from a read error, because a much larger clone lies one nucleotide away. The V call is TRBV4-1, the J call TRBJ2-7; 8 bases line up with TRBD1. This CDR3 comprises 17 residues. The germline V gene has CDR1 MGHRA and CDR2 YSYEKL. The CDR3 region has the DNA TGCGCCAGCAGCCAAGACGAGGGACAGGAGCTAATCTACGCGCAGTACTTC. This sequence encodes CASSQDEGQELIYAQYF.

This clonotype was picked up a small number of times. This rearrangement joins TRBV4-1 to TRBJ1-5, with D tentatively TRBD1 (5 bases). Germline V CDR1 and CDR2: MGHRA, YSYEKL. This CDR3 comprises 15 residues. Trimming stripped 6 bases from V and 2 bases from J, with 14 bases between. The chain's CDR3 is CASRPMVGGNQPQHF. CDR3 nucleotide sequence: TGCGCCAGCAGACCAATGGTGGGGGGCAATCAGCCCCAGCATTTT.

This clonotype was detected a few times. The chain links TRBV29-1 to TRBJ2-3; tentatively, D is TRBD1 or TRBD2 (5 bases each). The V and J ends lost 7 bases and 0 bases respectively, with 8 bases between them. This CDR3 spans 12 amino acids. Germline CDR1 SQVTM, CDR2 ANQGSEA. The CDR3 spells CSAGTSTDTQYF. The CDR3 DNA reads as TGCAGCGCTGGGACGAGCACAGATACGCAGTATTTT.

This clonotype has just a few counts. The V and J genes are TRBV20-1 and TRBJ2-3, with no clear D. Between the trimmed V and J ends, which lost 1 base and 3 bases, there was a span of 14 bases. Germline CDR1 reads DFQATT; CDR2 reads SNEGSKA (reference sequence). CDR3 length equals 15 residues. The CDR3 sequence: CSARVSSRQTDTQYF. The CDR3, as DNA: TGCAGTGCTAGAGTTAGTTCCAGACAAACAGATACGCAGTATTTT.

The rearrangement links TRBV6-6 to TRBJ1-1; 9 nucleotides line up with TRBD1. This CDR3 region has 15 residues. The V segment lost 5 bases and the J segment 10 bases; nucleotides outside the gene matches: 14. CDR1 is MNHNY and CDR2 is SVGAGI in the germline V gene (reference sequence). CDR3 amino acids: CASSASTGQGTSAFF. DNA for the CDR3: TGTGCCAGCAGTGCAAGCACGGGACAGGGAACTTCAGCTTTCTTT.

This clonotype was counted between two and nine times. This rearrangement joins TRBV20-1 to TRBJ2-1; possibly TRBD1 for D (7 bases). Germline-derived CDR1 and CDR2 are DFQATT and SNEGSKA (reference sequence). The CDR3 contains 13 residues. Trimming shortened V by 3 bases and J by 13 bases, and 19 bases separated the two germline ends. The CDR3 nucleotides read TGCAGTGCTAGCGTACAGGGGAGGTTTGAACAGTTCTTC. Translated: CSASVQGRFEQFF.

The sample holds a few counts of this clonotype. The CDR3 region has the DNA TGTGCCATAAGACAGGGGAAGGACTATGGCTACACCTTC. Its translation is CAIRQGKDYGYTF. The chain couples TRBV6-1 to TRBJ1-2, with 8 bases fitting TRBD1. The CDR3 extends over 13 amino acids. Germline CDR1 MNHNS, CDR2 SASEGT. The junction had 7 bases not matched to a gene; V was cut back by 10 bases and J by 3 bases.

This clonotype was seen ten or more times. The V and J genes are TRBV5-6 and TRBJ2-3; 8 bases line up with TRBD2. V lost 2 bases to trimming and J lost 4 bases; unmatched junction nucleotides: 12. There are 17 residues in the CDR3. Germline assignment: CDR1 SGHDT and CDR2 YYEEEE. CDR3 sequence: CASSLKPRGGVADTQYF. The CDR3 bases are TGTGCCAGCAGCTTAAAACCACGGGGGGGAGTCGCAGATACGCAGTATTTT.

The genes are TRBV3-1 and TRBJ2-5; 8 nucleotides align to TRBD2. Germline trimming cut 0 bases from V and 7 bases from J; bases unmatched to any gene: 13. The CDR3 is 17 amino acids. The germline V gene has CDR1 LGHDT and CDR2 YNNKEL (reference sequence). CDR3 protein: CASSQEAGAPSVGTQYF. CDR3 DNA sequence: TGTGCCAGCAGCCAAGAAGCGGGGGCCCCATCGGTAGGGACCCAGTACTTC.

Ten or more counts support this clonotype. This sequence joins TRBV6-5 and TRBJ2-7, with D maybe TRBD2 (6 bases). The V end was cut by 0 bases, the J end by 8 bases, with 23 bases between. CDR1 MNHEY and CDR2 SVGAGI come from the germline V gene. There are 17 residues in the CDR3. This CDR3 reads CASSYSRSGELRMKQYF. CDR3 nucleotides: TGTGCCAGCAGTTACTCGAGGTCGGGGGAGCTCAGGATGAAGCAGTACTTC.

About this clonotype: The junction differs from germline at one of its ends, possibly a read error. Here the CDR3 reads CASSLDRGGRVF. In DNA form, the CDR3 reads TGTGCCAGCAGCCTGGACAGAGGAGGAAGGGTCTTT. The rearrangement links TRBV2 to TRBJ1-1, with D maybe TRBD1 (6 bases). There are 12 residues in the CDR3. From germline, CDR1 is SNHLY and CDR2 FYNNEI.

This clonotype was seen more than once but under ten times. This chain uses TRBV27 with TRBJ1-5; D gene unclear. The CDR3 contains 16 residues. CDR1 MNHEY and CDR2 SMNVEV come from the germline V gene (reference sequence). The ends were cut back, 0 bases at V and 3 bases at J, with 12 bases in the middle. CDR3 sequence reads: CASSLSGERVNQPQHF. The DNA for the CDR3 is TGTGCCAGCAGTTTATCCGGGGAACGGGTCAATCAGCCCCAGCATTTT.

This clonotype showed up just a few times. The V and J genes are TRBV7-6 and TRBJ2-3; D perhaps matches TRBD2 (5 bases). Trimming took off 7 bases at V and 3 bases at J, with 23 bases between the two ends. This CDR3 comprises 17 residues. The germline V gene encodes CDR1 SGHVS and CDR2 FNYEAQ. CDR3 sequence (DNA): TGTGCCAGCATCACAACCCTAGCTGGTAATCAAACAGATACGCAGTATTTT. Encoded protein: CASITTLAGNQTDTQYF. The variable domain in full, completed from reference TRBV7-6 and TRBJ2-3, reads GAGVSQSPRYKVTKRGQDVALRCDPISGHVSLYWYRQALGQGPEFLTYFNYEAQQDKSGLPNDRFSAERPEGSISTLTIQRTEQRDSAMYRCASITTLAGNQTDTQYFGPGTRLTVL.

Only a few counts were recorded for this clonotype. The V gene is TRBV20-1, the J gene TRBJ2-5; D ambiguous. The V gene lost 2 bases and the J gene lost 0 bases, with 13 bases spanning the gap. Germline loops: CDR1 DFQATT, CDR2 SNEGSKA (reference sequence). This CDR3 has 15 amino acids. This chain's CDR3 is CSARNPNRYQETQYF. The CDR3 DNA sequence: TGCAGTGCTAGAAACCCGAACCGCTACCAAGAGACCCAGTACTTC.

This clonotype was detected only a few times. This chain links TRBV15 with TRBJ2-2; D gene unclear. V gave up 1 base and J gave up 0 bases, with 12 bases separating them. Germline-derived CDR1 and CDR2 are LNHNV and YYDKDF (reference sequence). The CDR3 totals 17 residues. The CDR3 DNA is TGTGCCACCAGCAGAGTTGGGTTTCCCTCGAACACCGGGGAGCTGTTTTTT. It encodes CATSRVGFPSNTGELFF.

V usage is TRBV5-6 and J usage is TRBJ1-6, with TRBD1 as a possible D gene (6 bases). Looked up from germline, CDR1 is SGHDT and CDR2 is YYEEEE. V was trimmed by 0 bases and J by 6 bases, leaving 10 bases between them. This CDR3 is 15 amino acids long. The CDR3: CASSLGQGINSPLHF. Here the CDR3 DNA reads TGTGCCAGCAGCTTGGGCCAGGGGATTAATTCACCCCTCCACTTT.

Many counts were recorded for this clonotype. This chain links TRBV6-5 with TRBJ1-2; 9 positions agree with TRBD1. J lost 4 bases, V lost 6 bases, and 6 bases had no gene match. The CDR3 extends over 14 amino acids. Germline V CDR1 and CDR2: MNHEY, SVGAGI. CDR3 bases: TGTGCCAGCAGGGTCCCGGGACAGGGCTATGGCTACACCTTC. Amino acid sequence: CASRVPGQGYGYTF.

At least ten counts were recorded for this clonotype. The CDR3 DNA reads TGTGCCAGCACTTGGAGGTTACATGGGGATGAAAAACTGTTTTTT. It specifies CASTWRLHGDEKLFF. This chain connects TRBV12-3 or TRBV12-4 to TRBJ1-4; D gene uncertain. The CDR3 spans 15 residues. With 7 bases removed from V and 6 bases from J, the gap between germline ends came to 18 bases.

The chain has TRBV7-6 and TRBJ2-1; either TRBD1 or TRBD2 may supply D (6 bases each). The V end lost 3 bases, the J end lost 9 bases, and 15 bases lay between the germline ends. The CDR3 runs to 14 residues. CDR1 and CDR2 from the germline V gene are SGHVS and FNYEAQ. CDR3 sequence reads: CASSLASGAVEQFF. The DNA for the CDR3 is TGTGCCAGCAGCTTGGCCTCGGGGGCGGTTGAGCAGTTCTTC.

The J gene is TRBJ2-7, the V gene TRBV27; D might be TRBD1 or TRBD2, each matching 5 bases. Trimming pared 3 bases from V and 6 bases from J, leaving 18 bases between. Germline values: CDR1 MNHEY, CDR2 SMNVEV (reference sequence). The CDR3 sequence is 15 residues long. CDR3: CASSFPPGRFSEQYF. The CDR3 DNA sequence: TGTGCCAGCAGTTTTCCCCCGGGACGGTTCTCCGAGCAGTACTTC.

This clonotype showed up many times. CDR3: CASSLTGGTGLANYGYTF. The CDR3 nucleotides read TGTGCCAGCAGCTTGACAGGGGGGACAGGGTTAGCTAACTATGGCTACACCTTC. J is TRBJ1-2 and V is TRBV7-2, with 9 nucleotides matching TRBD1. This CDR3 is 18 amino acids long. V gave up 3 bases and J gave up 0 bases; unmatched junction bases: 11. In germline, CDR1 is SGHTA, CDR2 FQGNSA.

V and J are TRBV6-6 and TRBJ2-6; 9 positions match TRBD1. There are 16 residues in the CDR3. V lost 2 bases, J lost 2 bases, and 1 base stayed unmatched. Germline loops: CDR1 MNHNY, CDR2 SVGAGI (reference sequence). Here the CDR3 reads CASSYGDRAGANVLTF. CDR3 in DNA: TGTGCCAGCAGTTACGGGGACAGGGCTGGGGCCAACGTCCTGACTTTC.

This clonotype appeared a few times. The chain carries TRBV28 and TRBJ1-4, with D unresolved. Trimming pared 10 bases from V and 4 bases from J, leaving 4 bases between. The CDR3 contains 10 residues. From germline, CDR1 is MDHEN and CDR2 SYDVKM. The chain's CDR3 is CATHNEKLFF. The DNA of the CDR3 is TGTGCCACCCATAATGAAAAACTGTTTTTT.

This clonotype was seen a few times. The V and J genes are TRBV10-3 and TRBJ1-2, with D unresolved. V lost 6 bases and J 3 bases, leaving 14 bases between the germline ends. The CDR3 length is 14 residues. CDR1 is ENHRY and CDR2 is SYGVKD in the germline V gene. The CDR3 reads CAISDQAAYYGYTF. The CDR3 nucleotides are TGTGCCATCAGCGACCAAGCAGCCTACTATGGCTACACCTTC.

This clonotype was observed a few times. The chain combines TRBV27 with TRBJ1-2, with D possibly matching TRBD1 (5 bases). This CDR3 contains 13 residues. The germline gives CDR1 MNHEY, CDR2 SMNVEV (reference sequence). Trimming stripped 8 bases from V and 3 bases from J, with 13 bases between. CDR3 DNA sequence: TGTGCCAGCGCGGACGGGGACTACTATGGCTACACCTTC. Its protein product is CASADGDYYGYTF.

In its sample, this clonotype was seen many times. The CDR3 reads CASSRVEFVNTIYF. In nucleotides, the CDR3 is TGTGCCAGCAGTAGAGTAGAATTCGTGAACACCATATATTTT. The chain combines TRBV12-3 or TRBV12-4 with TRBJ1-3; D ambiguous. This CDR3 region has 14 residues. The V gene lost 5 bases and the J gene lost 7 bases, with 15 bases spanning the gap.